Listed below are T cell receptor beta chains from one sample, sequenced in a study of identical twins. TCRdb recomputed calls from the 5' RACE reads with MiXCR, one row per CDR3 protein. The table has about 1.7 million distinct CDR3 sequences, about 32% seen once. Sequenced: cord blood. The receptors were sampled from a newborn girl in good health. CDR3s leave out the opening cysteine and the closing phenylalanine or tryptophan. Each record gives: V gene, J gene, CDR3 length, CDR3 protein.

v_gene: TRBV2; j_gene: TRBJ2-3; len: 18; CDR3aa: ASSEGGLAGALGSTDTQY
v_gene: TRBV4-2; j_gene: TRBJ2-3; len: 12; CDR3aa: ASSPLALVDTQY
v_gene: TRBV27; j_gene: TRBJ2-6; len: 13; CDR3aa: ASTRRGTGANVLT
v_gene: TRBV7-8; j_gene: TRBJ1-3; len: 13; CDR3aa: ASSPRQASGNTIY
v_gene: TRBV14; j_gene: TRBJ2-4; len: 12; CDR3aa: ASSQWRASASQY
v_gene: TRBV20-1; j_gene: TRBJ1-6; len: 13; CDR3aa: SAIPGVHYNSPLH
v_gene: TRBV13; j_gene: TRBJ2-5; len: 13; CDR3aa: ASSLGQGTQETQY
v_gene: TRBV6-2/TRBV6-3; j_gene: TRBJ1-6; len: 12; CDR3aa: ASTMDRVNSPLH
v_gene: TRBV18; j_gene: TRBJ2-1; len: 12; CDR3aa: ASTRGQTGGEQF
v_gene: TRBV28; j_gene: TRBJ1-1; len: 11; CDR3aa: ASSYQVLTEAF
v_gene: TRBV12-3/TRBV12-4; j_gene: TRBJ2-3; len: 15; CDR3aa: ASSRLRAGGPRDTQY
v_gene: TRBV7-2; j_gene: TRBJ1-6; len: 16; CDR3aa: ASSPRTGPTSISSPLH
v_gene: TRBV5-1; j_gene: TRBJ2-2; len: 13; CDR3aa: ASKKPGPAPGELF
v_gene: TRBV20-1; j_gene: TRBJ2-2; len: 12; CDR3aa: SARPGTSIGELF
v_gene: TRBV4-1; j_gene: TRBJ2-3; len: 13; CDR3aa: ASSQDPFRTDTQY
v_gene: TRBV28; j_gene: TRBJ2-7; len: 12; CDR3aa: ASTRDKEVYEQY
v_gene: TRBV4-1; j_gene: TRBJ2-7; len: 16; CDR3aa: ASSRTPVTSGRVNEQY
v_gene: TRBV20-1; j_gene: TRBJ2-7; len: 12; CDR3aa: SASPSGDYNEQY
v_gene: TRBV4-2; j_gene: TRBJ1-6; len: 12; CDR3aa: ASSQDHKDSPLH
v_gene: TRBV4-1; j_gene: TRBJ1-4; len: 11; CDR3aa: ASSQVPGEKLF
v_gene: TRBV6-6; j_gene: TRBJ1-1; len: 13; CDR3aa: ASTPSTGVNTEAF
v_gene: TRBV20-1; j_gene: TRBJ1-5; len: 13; CDR3aa: SARERGYSNQPQH
v_gene: TRBV7-7; j_gene: .; len: 13; CDR3aa: ASSLALGRSETQY
v_gene: TRBV20-1; j_gene: TRBJ2-7; len: 11; CDR3aa: SASRGLAYEQY
v_gene: TRBV27; j_gene: TRBJ1-1; len: 14; CDR3aa: ASSPRTGRYNTEAF
v_gene: TRBV24-1; j_gene: TRBJ1-1; len: 15; CDR3aa: ATSDPVQTGIDTEAF
v_gene: TRBV13; j_gene: TRBJ1-2; len: 12; CDR3aa: AGSSSQGNYGYT
v_gene: TRBV9; j_gene: TRBJ2-1; len: 13; CDR3aa: ASSVAGITYNEQF
v_gene: TRBV20-1; j_gene: TRBJ2-7; len: 13; CDR3aa: SAPRTLSSYNEQY
v_gene: TRBV24-1; j_gene: TRBJ2-7; len: 14; CDR3aa: ATSDLSGRALNEQY
v_gene: TRBV30; j_gene: TRBJ1-2; len: 11; CDR3aa: AWSGGANYGYT
v_gene: TRBV20-1; j_gene: TRBJ2-5; len: 11; CDR3aa: SARDWGEETQY
v_gene: TRBV12-3/TRBV12-4; j_gene: TRBJ2-1; len: 12; CDR3aa: ASSLPGQPYEQF
v_gene: TRBV5-1; j_gene: TRBJ1-1; len: 13; CDR3aa: ASSLGGTGRSEAF
v_gene: TRBV11-3; j_gene: TRBJ2-2; len: 12; CDR3aa: ASSRRENTGELF
v_gene: TRBV28; j_gene: TRBJ2-7; len: 13; CDR3aa: ASSLTVPSSYEQY
v_gene: TRBV7-6; j_gene: TRBJ2-2; len: 13; CDR3aa: ASSTIRGNTGELF
v_gene: TRBV20-1; j_gene: TRBJ1-2; len: 9; CDR3aa: GAHSNYGYT
v_gene: TRBV10-3; j_gene: TRBJ2-3; len: 14; CDR3aa: AIRAPTSGGGSTQY
v_gene: TRBV4-1; j_gene: TRBJ2-3; len: 13; CDR3aa: ASGTEEFRTDTQY
v_gene: TRBV3-1; j_gene: TRBJ1-1; len: 9; CDR3aa: AVRRSTEAF
v_gene: TRBV12-3/TRBV12-4; j_gene: TRBJ2-3; len: 12; CDR3aa: AGSWGTGTDTQY
v_gene: TRBV20-1; j_gene: TRBJ2-3; len: 12; CDR3aa: SAKPSRNTDTQY
v_gene: TRBV9; j_gene: TRBJ2-1; len: 14; CDR3aa: ASSVVVTSGSGEQF
v_gene: TRBV20-1; j_gene: TRBJ1-4; len: 11; CDR3aa: SAIGKGNEKLF
v_gene: TRBV4-2; j_gene: TRBJ2-4; len: 14; CDR3aa: ASSQAGTSGSHIQY
v_gene: TRBV25-1; j_gene: TRBJ2-7; len: 10; CDR3aa: ASSRPGEPQY
v_gene: TRBV5-1; j_gene: TRBJ1-2; len: 11; CDR3aa: ASSLRPENGYT
v_gene: TRBV20-1; j_gene: TRBJ2-4; len: 11; CDR3aa: SALQGGKNIQY
v_gene: TRBV25-1; j_gene: .; len: 13; CDR3aa: ASSADGTGAYEQY
v_gene: TRBV28; j_gene: TRBJ1-2; len: 10; CDR3aa: ASREGLDGYT
v_gene: TRBV7-2; j_gene: TRBJ2-1; len: 13; CDR3aa: ASSYGLVGNNEQF
v_gene: TRBV7-2; j_gene: TRBJ2-3; len: 14; CDR3aa: ASSLVGSVSTDTQY
v_gene: TRBV24-1; j_gene: TRBJ2-3; len: 14; CDR3aa: ATSDSRQGWEDTQY
v_gene: TRBV12-3/TRBV12-4; j_gene: TRBJ2-3; len: 13; CDR3aa: ASSRGVLVTDTQY